This T cell receptor beta chain was retrieved from a study of Ad26.COV2.S vaccination and SARS-CoV-2 variants. Study information: In the COV1001 trial, the donor was in the Ad26.COV2.S arm. General study findings and limits: The authors reported substantial breadth in spike-specific CD8+ and CD4+ T cell responses after vaccination.

Notes on this clone: Its specificity is not known.

Regarding treatment: 15 to 20 received Ad26.COV2.S at low or high dose, single or two shots; 5 received placebo; per-sample allocation not given. Collection of the samples took place on day 63 after the first injection of vaccine or placebo. CDR1 is MNHNY, CDR2 SVGAGI, per germline (reference sequence). V was shortened by 2 bases and J by 4 bases, with 4 bases between the two germline ends. The CDR3 length is 12 residues. Produced via immunoSEQ multiplex PCR; TCRdb's table is partial and in-frame only. The profile shows roughly 350,000 clones, about 86% of them singletons. The receptor was isolated from a person between 18 and 60 years old who received the Ad26.COV2.S COVID-19 vaccine or a placebo. The sample in question was peripheral blood, obtained in a trial of Ad26.COV2.S vaccine versus placebo. The chain links TRBV6-6 to TRBJ2-3; D remains ambiguous. The CDR3 loop is CASSYPSDTQYF. The DNA of the CDR3 is TGTGCCAGCAGTTACCCCTCAGATACGCAGTATTTT.